This T cell receptor (beta chain) comes out of a study of blood T cells in healthy people across ages. A sample-barcoded 5' primer and a J-beta primer mix were used in a second PCR of about 7 to 12 cycles. TCRdb recomputed calls from the 5' RACE reads with MiXCR, one row per CDR3 protein. In the table there are roughly 1.7 million distinct CDR3 sequences, roughly 30% of which are singletons. Samples had at least 6 million PBMCs isolated from them. Unmatched junction bases numbered 6, after V lost 3 bases and J lost 6 bases. CDR1 is DFQATT, CDR2 SNEGSKA, per germline (reference sequence). The CDR3 runs to 13 residues.

The sequence derives from a woman aged 25 to 39 in good health. The sample was blood. The rearrangement joins TRBV20-1 to TRBJ2-3; 7 nucleotides agree with TRBD2. The CDR3 here is CSARTGRADTQYF. DNA of the CDR3: TGCAGTGCTAGGACTGGGAGGGCGGATACGCAGTATTTT.